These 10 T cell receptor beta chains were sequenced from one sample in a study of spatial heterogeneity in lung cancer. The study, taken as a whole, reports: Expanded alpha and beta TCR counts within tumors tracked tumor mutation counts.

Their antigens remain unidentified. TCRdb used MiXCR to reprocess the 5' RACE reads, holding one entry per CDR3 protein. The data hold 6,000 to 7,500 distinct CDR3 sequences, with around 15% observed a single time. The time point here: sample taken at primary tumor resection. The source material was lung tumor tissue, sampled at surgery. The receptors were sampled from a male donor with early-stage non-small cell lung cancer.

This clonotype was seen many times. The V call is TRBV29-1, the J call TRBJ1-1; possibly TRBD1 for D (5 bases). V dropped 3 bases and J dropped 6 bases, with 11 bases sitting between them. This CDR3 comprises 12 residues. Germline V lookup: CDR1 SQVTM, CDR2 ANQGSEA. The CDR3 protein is CSVDLGVPEAFF. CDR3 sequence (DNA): TGCAGCGTTGACTTGGGGGTCCCTGAAGCTTTCTTT.

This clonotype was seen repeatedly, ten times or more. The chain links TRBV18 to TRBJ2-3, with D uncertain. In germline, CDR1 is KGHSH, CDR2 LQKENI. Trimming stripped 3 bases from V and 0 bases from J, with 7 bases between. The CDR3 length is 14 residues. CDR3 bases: TGTGCCAGCTCACCGGGTCTTAGCACAGATACGCAGTATTTT. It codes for CASSPGLSTDTQYF.

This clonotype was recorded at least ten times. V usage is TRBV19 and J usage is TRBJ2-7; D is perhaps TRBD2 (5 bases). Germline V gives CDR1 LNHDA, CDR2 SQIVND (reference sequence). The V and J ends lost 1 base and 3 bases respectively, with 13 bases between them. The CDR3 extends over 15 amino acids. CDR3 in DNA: TGTGCCAGTAGTATAGGGGAGTACCCGGGCTACGAGCAGTACTTC. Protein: CASSIGEYPGYEQYF.

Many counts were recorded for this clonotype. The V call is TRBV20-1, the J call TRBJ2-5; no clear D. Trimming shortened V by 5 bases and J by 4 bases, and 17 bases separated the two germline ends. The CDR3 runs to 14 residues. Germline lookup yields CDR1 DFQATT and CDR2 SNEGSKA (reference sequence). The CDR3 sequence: CSAPDIFRGETQYF. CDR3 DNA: TGCAGTGCTCCTGACATCTTTCGTGGAGAGACCCAGTACTTC.

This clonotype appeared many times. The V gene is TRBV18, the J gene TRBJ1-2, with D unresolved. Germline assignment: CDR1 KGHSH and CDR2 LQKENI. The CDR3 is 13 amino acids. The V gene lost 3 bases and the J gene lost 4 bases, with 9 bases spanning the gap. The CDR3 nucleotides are TGTGCCAGCTCACCCGGACGGCTCTATGGCTACACCTTC. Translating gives CASSPGRLYGYTF. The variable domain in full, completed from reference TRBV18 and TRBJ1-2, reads NAGVMQNPRHLVRRRGQEARLRCSPMKGHSHVYWYRQLPEEGLKFMVYLQKENIIDESGMPKERFSAEFPKEGPSILRIQQVVRGDSAAYFCASSPGRLYGYTFGSGTRLTVV.

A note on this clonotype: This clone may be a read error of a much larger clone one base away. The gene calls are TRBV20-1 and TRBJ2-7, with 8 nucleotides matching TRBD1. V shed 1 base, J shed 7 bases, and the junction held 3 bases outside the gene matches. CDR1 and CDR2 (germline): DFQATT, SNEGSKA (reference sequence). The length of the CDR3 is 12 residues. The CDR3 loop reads CSARGQGREQYF. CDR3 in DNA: TGCAGTGCTAGAGGACAGGGGAGAGAGCAGTACTTC.

CDR3 nucleotides: TGTGCCAGCCTATCCTCGGGCCTTGAATACTACACCTTC. Protein: CASLSSGLEYYTF. V is TRBV12-3 or TRBV12-4 and J is TRBJ1-2; no firm D call. This CDR3 region has 13 residues. Trimming removed 8 bases from V and 10 bases from J, with 20 bases in between.

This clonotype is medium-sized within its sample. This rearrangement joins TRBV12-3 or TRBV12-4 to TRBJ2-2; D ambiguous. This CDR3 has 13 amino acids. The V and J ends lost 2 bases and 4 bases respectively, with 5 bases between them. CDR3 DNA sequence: TGTGCCAGCAGTTTAAGTCTCACCGGGGAGCTGTTTTTT. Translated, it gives CASSLSLTGELFF.

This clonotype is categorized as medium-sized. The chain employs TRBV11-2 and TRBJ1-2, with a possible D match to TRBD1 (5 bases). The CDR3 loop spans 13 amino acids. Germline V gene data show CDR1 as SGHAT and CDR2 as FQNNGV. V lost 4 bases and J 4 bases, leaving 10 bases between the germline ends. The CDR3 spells CASSSTGVYGYTF. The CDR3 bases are TGTGCCAGCAGCTCCACAGGCGTCTATGGCTACACCTTC.

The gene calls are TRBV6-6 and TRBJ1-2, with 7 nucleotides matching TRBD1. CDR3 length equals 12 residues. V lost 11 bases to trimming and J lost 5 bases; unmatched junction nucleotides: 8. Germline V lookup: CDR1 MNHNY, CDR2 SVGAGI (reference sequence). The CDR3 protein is CAAAGGQYGYTF. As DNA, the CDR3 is TGTGCCGCGGCAGGGGGACAGTATGGCTACACCTTC.